The entry that follows covers one TCR beta chain sequence. The antigen is unknown. The data derive from a study of shared clonotypes between healthy human individuals. Overall study findings and caveats: Shared across four donors were roughly 4.7% of the naive CD4 clonotypes. As a rule, naive subsets had a larger estimated richness than memory subsets.

Deep-level settings were used for running the assay. TCRdb's table, derived via immunoSEQ multiplex PCR, lists solely in-frame clones and lacks some. The sample has about 2.1 million clones; 90% to 95% are singletons. CDR3 length: 15 amino acids. Germline V gene sequence: CDR1 SGHTA, CDR2 FQGNSA. V shed 5 bases and J 3 bases; nucleotides not matched to a gene: 4. Terminally differentiated effector memory CD45RA+ cells were excluded by CCR7 positive selection of CD45RO-negative cells. Material: naive CD8+ T cells from PBMCs. V usage is TRBV7-2 and J usage is TRBJ2-1, with 10 bases that match TRBD2. The source is a man aged 18 to 35 in good health. Some clones in this sample may be carry-over from other donors' samples. Here the CDR3 reads CASSPSGRGYNEQFF. CDR3 DNA: TGTGCCAGCAGCCCCAGCGGGAGGGGCTACAATGAGCAGTTCTTC.